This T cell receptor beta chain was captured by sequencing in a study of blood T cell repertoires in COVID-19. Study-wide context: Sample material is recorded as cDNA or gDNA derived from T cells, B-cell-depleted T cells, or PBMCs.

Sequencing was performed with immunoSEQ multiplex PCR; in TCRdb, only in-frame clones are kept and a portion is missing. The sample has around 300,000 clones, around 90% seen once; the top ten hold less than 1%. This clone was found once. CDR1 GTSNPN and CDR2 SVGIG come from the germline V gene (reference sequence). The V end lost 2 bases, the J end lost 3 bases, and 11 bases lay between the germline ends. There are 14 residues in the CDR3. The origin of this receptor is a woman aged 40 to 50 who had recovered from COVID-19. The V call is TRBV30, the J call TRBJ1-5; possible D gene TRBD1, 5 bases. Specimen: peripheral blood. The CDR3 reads CAWSLGQYNQPQHF. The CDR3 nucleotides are TGTGCCTGGAGTTTGGGGCAGTACAATCAGCCCCAGCATTTT.